The 26 T cell receptor beta chains presented below share a single source sample, sequenced in a study of technical replicates of blood from several donors. Measured with immunoSEQ multiplex PCR; TCRdb has only the in-frame clones, and not every one. The data contain about 91,000 clones, about nine tenths of them singletons. Sequencing was performed on T cells isolated from PBMCs. All receptors come from a human donor in good health.

This clone appeared a single time. This chain links TRBV7-9 with TRBJ2-3; TRBD1 matches 9 bases. Germline V gives CDR1 SEHNR, CDR2 FQNEAQ (reference sequence). Germline trimming cut 4 bases from V and 3 bases from J; bases unmatched to any gene: 5. The CDR3 runs to 15 residues. CDR3: CASSSDRGWTDTQYF. As DNA, the CDR3 is TGTGCCAGCAGCTCCGACAGGGGGTGGACAGATACGCAGTATTTT.

This rearrangement joins TRBV29-1 to TRBJ2-4, with 10 positions matching TRBD1. This CDR3 is built from 12 residues. Germline V gene data show CDR1 as SQVTM and CDR2 as ANQGSEA. Losses at the gene ends were 6 bases for V and 8 bases for J; bases not matched to a gene: 4. The CDR3, as DNA: TGCAGCGTGGGACAGGGGAGTGACATTCAGTACTTC. It codes for CSVGQGSDIQYF.

The chain joins TRBV27 to TRBJ2-3, with 7 nucleotides matching TRBD2. CDR3 size: 14 residues. CDR1 is MNHEY and CDR2 is SMNVEV in the germline V gene (reference sequence). The V and J ends lost 2 bases and 1 base, in that order; junction bases with no gene match: 0. The CDR3 loop reads CASSLAGGTDTQYF. DNA for the CDR3: TGTGCCAGCAGTTTAGCGGGAGGCACAGATACGCAGTATTTT.

The chain uses TRBV19 and TRBJ1-5, with D unresolved. V lost 5 bases and J lost 0, with 14 bases in between. Germline V gene sequence: CDR1 LNHDA, CDR2 SQIVND (reference sequence). The CDR3 loop spans 16 amino acids. CDR3 sequence reads: CASSPLLRYSNQPQHF. The CDR3 nucleotides are TGTGCCAGTAGTCCCCTCCTCCGTTATAGCAATCAGCCCCAGCATTTT.

The sample holds one count of this clone. The chain has TRBV11-2 and TRBJ2-7, with 8 bases lining up with TRBD2. The CDR3 loop spans 15 amino acids. V shed 5 bases and J 3 bases; nucleotides not matched to a gene: 9. Germline V CDR1 and CDR2: SGHAT, FQNNGV. CDR3 residues: CASSLLSGIRYEQYF. CDR3 bases: TGTGCCAGCAGCCTACTTAGCGGGATTCGCTACGAGCAGTACTTC.

V is TRBV28 and J is TRBJ2-3, with D perhaps matching TRBD2 (6 bases). The V and J ends lost 5 bases and 4 bases respectively, with 19 bases between them. The germline CDR1 and CDR2 sequences are MDHEN and SYDVKM. This CDR3 is 16 amino acids long. CDR3 DNA: TGTGCCAGCAGTCGAAAGATCGGGAGAGGGCCAGATACGCAGTATTTT. The encoded protein is CASSRKIGRGPDTQYF.

The chain couples TRBV11-3 to TRBJ1-3, with D perhaps TRBD1 (6 bases). Germline values: CDR1 SGHNT, CDR2 YENEEA. Trimming left V 7 bases short and J 2 bases short, with 15 bases between. The CDR3 length is 15 residues. CDR3 protein: CASTVRGAPGNTIYF. DNA for the CDR3: TGTGCCAGCACCGTTCGGGGGGCTCCTGGAAACACCATATATTTT.

CDR3 DNA sequence: TGTGCCAGCAGCCCCCGAGACAGGGCCTCTGGAAACACCATATATTTT. This sequence encodes CASSPRDRASGNTIYF. The chain employs TRBV16 and TRBJ1-3, with 7 positions matching TRBD1. V gave up 4 bases and J gave up 0 bases; unmatched junction bases: 6. This CDR3 contains 16 residues. Germline lookup yields CDR1 KGHSY and CDR2 FQNENV.

CDR3 coding DNA: TGTGCCAGCTGGGGGGGAGCTTCGTACCAAGAGACCCAGTACTTC. Translated, it gives CASWGGASYQETQYF. The rearrangement joins TRBV18 to TRBJ2-5; TRBD2 agrees at 7 bases. V was pared by 7 bases and J by 0 bases, with 8 bases of the junction left unmatched. This CDR3 is built from 15 residues. CDR1 and CDR2 (germline): KGHSH, LQKENI.

This rearrangement joins TRBV2 to TRBJ1-5; 7 bases line up with TRBD1. Germline CDR1 reads SNHLY; CDR2 reads FYNNEI. V trimming: 3 bases; J trimming: 3 bases; junction bases outside the gene matches: 8. This CDR3 spans 16 amino acids. CDR3 DNA: TGTGCCAGCAGTGAGGGTTGGACAGGCCTCAATCAGCCCCAGCATTTT. Translation: CASSEGWTGLNQPQHF.

The chain uses TRBV6-5 and TRBJ2-3, with 10 bases fitting TRBD2. Trimming cost V 4 bases and J 2 bases; bases outside gene matches: 3. Germline V CDR1 and CDR2: MNHEY, SVGAGI. There are 15 residues in the CDR3. DNA of the CDR3: TGTGCCAGCAGTTGGACTAGCGGAATCACAGATACGCAGTATTTT. Protein product: CASSWTSGITDTQYF.

The V gene is TRBV5-1, the J gene TRBJ2-5, with TRBD2 identical over 7 bases. J lost 11 bases, V lost 5 bases, and 12 bases had no gene match. There are 13 residues in the CDR3. Germline V gene data show CDR1 as SGHRS and CDR2 as YFSETQ. CDR3 region: CASREASGRPQYF. Written as DNA, the CDR3 is TGCGCCAGCAGAGAAGCTAGCGGACGACCTCAGTACTTC.

The V call is TRBV7-9, the J call TRBJ1-2; the match to TRBD1 covers 9 bases. With V trimmed by 5 bases and J by 8 bases, 9 bases remained unmatched. Germline V gene data show CDR1 as SEHNR and CDR2 as FQNEAQ (reference sequence). CDR3 length equals 14 residues. The CDR3 nucleotides are TGTGCCAGCAGCCCGGGGGACAGGGTTCGGGGCTACACCTTC. Translating it yields CASSPGDRVRGYTF.

This chain connects TRBV14 to TRBJ1-1; possibly TRBD1 for D (6 bases). This CDR3 is built from 14 residues. Trimming pared 4 bases from V and 4 bases from J, leaving 13 bases between. Germline-derived CDR1 and CDR2 are SGHDN and FVKESK. Here the CDR3 reads CASSPLLGGTEAFF. In nucleotides, the CDR3 is TGTGCCAGCAGCCCCCTTTTAGGGGGCACTGAAGCTTTCTTT. Looking up the rest from reference TRBV14 and TRBJ1-1 gives the full variable domain: EAGVTQFPSHSVIEKGQTVTLRCDPISGHDNLYWYRRVMGKEIKFLLHFVKESKQDESGMPNNRFLAERTGGTYSTLKVQPAELEDSGVYFCASSPLLGGTEAFFGQGTRLTVV.

The rearrangement joins TRBV27 to TRBJ1-5; D might be TRBD1 (5 bases). The germline V gene encodes CDR1 MNHEY and CDR2 SMNVEV (reference sequence). The CDR3 length is 14 residues. Trimming took 4 bases from V and 3 from J, leaving 10 bases between them. The CDR3 nucleotides read TGTGCCAGCAGTTGGGGCAGCCTCAATCAGCCCCAGCATTTT. It yields the protein CASSWGSLNQPQHF.

This chain links TRBV18 with TRBJ2-5; 11 nucleotides line up with TRBD2. The CDR3 contains 15 residues. V lost 1 base, J lost 5 bases, and 3 bases stayed unmatched. Germline V lookup: CDR1 KGHSH, CDR2 LQKENI. As DNA, the CDR3 is TGTGCCAGCTCACCACGTACTAGCGGGGGTGAGACCCAGTACTTC. It encodes CASSPRTSGGETQYF.

The rearrangement links TRBV6-5 to TRBJ1-1, with 9 bases matching TRBD1. In germline, CDR1 is MNHEY, CDR2 SVGAGI. The CDR3 covers 14 residues. V was clipped by 2 bases and J by 11 bases; unmatched bases: 9. CDR3 nucleotides: TGTGCCAGCAGTTACCGAGGACAGGGGCAGTCTGCTTTCTTT. Translating it yields CASSYRGQGQSAFF.

This sequence joins TRBV2 and TRBJ2-5; a weak D match, TRBD1 (6 bases). Deletions cut 4 bases from V and 4 bases from J, with 7 bases between. The CDR3 sequence is 12 residues long. The V gene's germline CDR1 is SNHLY and CDR2 FYNNEI. CDR3 region: CASSGRGETQYF. CDR3 bases: TGTGCCAGCAGTGGCAGGGGAGAGACCCAGTACTTC.

The genes are TRBV5-1 and TRBJ2-7; possibly TRBD2 for D (5 bases). The CDR3 contains 15 residues. Per the germline V gene, CDR1 is SGHRS and CDR2 is YFSETQ. V lost 2 bases to trimming and J lost 4 bases, with 16 bases between them. CDR3 sequence: CASSFATAALYEQYF. For the CDR3, the DNA is TGCGCCAGCAGCTTCGCCACAGCGGCCCTGTACGAGCAGTACTTC.

This chain joins TRBV5-1 and TRBJ2-7; a possible D gene is TRBD2 (5 bases). V lost 0 bases, J lost 2 bases, and 9 bases lay in between. This CDR3 contains 14 residues. Germline assignment: CDR1 SGHRS and CDR2 YFSETQ. CDR3 DNA: TGCGCCAGCAGCTTGGACAGCGGAACCTACGAGCAGTACTTC. This sequence encodes CASSLDSGTYEQYF. The entire variable domain, with the rest obtained from reference TRBV5-1 and TRBJ2-7, is as follows: KAGVTQTPRYLIKTRGQQVTLSCSPISGHRSVSWYQQTPGQGLQFLFEYFSETQRNKGNFPGRFSGRQFSNSRSEMNVSTLELGDSALYLCASSLDSGTYEQYFGPGTRLTVT.

V gene TRBV6-5 combines with J gene TRBJ2-5; D uncertain. Germline CDR1 and CDR2: MNHEY and SVGAGI. Trimming stripped 0 bases from V and 9 bases from J, with 11 bases between. The CDR3 extends over 13 amino acids. This CDR3 is CASSYSGLSSQYF. The DNA of the CDR3 is TGTGCCAGCAGTTACTCGGGCCTAAGTTCCCAGTACTTC.

The chain joins TRBV20-1 to TRBJ2-7; a possible D gene is TRBD1 (6 bases). V was clipped by 5 bases and J by 3 bases, with 8 bases between them. Germline lookup yields CDR1 DFQATT and CDR2 SNEGSKA (reference sequence). The CDR3 length is 11 residues. The CDR3 DNA follows: TGCAGTGCTGGACAGAACTACGAGCAGTACTTC. Its protein is CSAGQNYEQYF.

V gene TRBV28 combines with J gene TRBJ2-7, with a tentative D call TRBD2 (7 bases). CDR1 and CDR2 from the germline V gene are MDHEN and SYDVKM. Trimming took 6 bases from V and 0 from J, leaving 15 bases between them. This CDR3 region has 15 residues. The CDR3 nucleotides are TGTGCCAGCAGGCCCCCCGGGGGGCTCTCCTACGAGCAGTACTTC. It translates to CASRPPGGLSYEQYF.

The rearrangement joins TRBV5-1 to TRBJ2-7; D gene uncertain. Germline-derived CDR1 and CDR2 are SGHRS and YFSETQ. Trimming took off 0 bases at V and 5 bases at J, with 3 bases between the two ends. There are 11 residues in the CDR3. CDR3 DNA: TGCGCCAGCAGCTTGGACAACGAGCAGTACTTC. Translating it yields CASSLDNEQYF.

The gene calls are TRBV11-2 and TRBJ2-5, with 12 nucleotides matching TRBD2. There are 16 residues in the CDR3. J was trimmed by 1 base and V by 8 bases; bases with no gene match: 8. CDR1 is SGHAT and CDR2 is FQNNGV in the germline V gene. The CDR3 region is CASFRLAGGSQETQYF. CDR3 DNA: TGTGCCAGCTTCCGGCTAGCGGGAGGGTCCCAAGAGACCCAGTACTTC.

This clone was seen only a few times. Other DNA sequences in the sample encode the same CDR3. The V gene is TRBV7-3, the J gene TRBJ1-1, with 7 bases identical to TRBD1. V shed 0 bases and J 2 bases; nucleotides not matched to a gene: 0. The CDR3 has 14 residues. Germline CDR1 reads SGHTA; CDR2 reads FQGTGA. The CDR3 region is CASSLTGGNTEAFF. CDR3 coding DNA: TGTGCCAGCAGCTTAACAGGGGGCAACACTGAAGCTTTCTTT.